What follows are 25 T cell receptor beta chains derived from one specimen sequenced in a study of CD8+CD57+ T cells in acquired aplastic anemia. Sequencing involved patients with CD8+CD57+ cell expansion previously shown by flow cytometry. The template for TCR beta VDJ and CDR3 sequence profiling was genomic DNA. TCRdb re-called the reads with MiXCR, one entry per CDR3 protein. The sample includes around 170,000 distinct CDR3 sequences, 40% to 55% of them seen just once. Sequenced sample: sorted CD4+, CD8+, or CD8+CD57+ T cells (not recorded which) from PBMCs. These receptor sequences come from a human donor with aplastic anemia.

V gene TRBV20-1 combines with J gene TRBJ1-2; D unresolved. Germline V gives CDR1 DFQATT, CDR2 SNEGSKA (reference sequence). Between the trimmed V and J ends, which lost 7 bases and 1 base, there was a span of 7 bases. This CDR3 has 11 residues. CDR3 residues: CSGVYNYGYTF. The CDR3 coding sequence is TGCAGTGGGGTCTATAACTATGGCTACACCTTC.

The rearrangement uses TRBV29-1 and TRBJ1-1; no definite D call. The CDR3 length is 11 residues. V lost 6 bases, J lost 6 bases, and 11 bases lay in between. CDR1 is SQVTM and CDR2 is ANQGSEA in the germline V gene. CDR3 DNA: TGCAGCGTAGTGCCTCGATCTGAAGCTTTCTTT. It is translated as CSVVPRSEAFF.

This clonotype was detected ten times or more. This sequence joins TRBV5-4 and TRBJ2-2; 7 nucleotides align to TRBD1. The CDR3 loop spans 13 amino acids. V was pared by 2 bases and J by 7 bases, with 2 bases of the junction left unmatched. Germline assignment: CDR1 SGHNT and CDR2 YYREEE (reference sequence). The CDR3 bases are TGTGCCAGCAGCTTTACAGGGGTCGGGGAGCTGTTTTTT. Its protein product is CASSFTGVGELFF.

The chain recombines TRBV10-3 with TRBJ2-5; 16 nucleotides match TRBD2. Germline V CDR1 and CDR2: ENHRY, SYGVKD. V gave up 2 bases and J gave up 7 bases; unmatched junction bases: 7. This CDR3 contains 17 residues. CDR3 in amino acids: CAISETGTSGGGGTQYF. In DNA, the CDR3 is TGTGCCATCAGTGAGACCGGGACTAGCGGGGGGGGAGGGACCCAGTACTTC.

This clonotype has only one observation. The V gene is TRBV28, the J gene TRBJ2-7, with 8 bases aligning to TRBD1. The germline V gene has CDR1 MDHEN and CDR2 SYDVKM. CDR3 size: 14 residues. With 5 bases clipped from V and 3 bases from J, the junction kept 6 bases outside the gene matches. CDR3 DNA sequence: TGTGCCAGCAGTGGACAGGGTCGAAACTACGAGCAGTACTTC. This codes for CASSGQGRNYEQYF.

The rearrangement joins TRBV7-3 to TRBJ2-1, with D possibly called TRBD1 or TRBD2 (5 bases each). Germline V gene data show CDR1 as SGHTA and CDR2 as FQGTGA. Trimming took off 3 bases at V and 6 bases at J, with 15 bases between the two ends. The CDR3 is 15 amino acids. CDR3: CASSLGNGGRNEQFF. The CDR3 region has the DNA TGTGCCAGCAGCTTGGGGAATGGGGGTCGCAATGAGCAGTTCTTC.

The genes are TRBV25-1 and TRBJ1-2; D is perhaps TRBD1 (6 bases). CDR3 size: 18 residues. V lost 1 base, J lost 3 bases, and 21 bases lay in between. Germline lookup yields CDR1 MGHDK and CDR2 SYGVNS. The CDR3 nucleotides read TGTGCCAGCAGTGAATCGGGGGGAAACAGGGCCGGGTACTATGGCTACACCTTC. Translating gives CASSESGGNRAGYYGYTF.

The CDR3 DNA is TGTGCCAGCAGCTTAGACAGAAAGTATGGCTACACCTTC. Its translation: CASSLDRKYGYTF. The chain employs TRBV7-8 and TRBJ1-2; unclear D gene. CDR3 length: 13 residues. Looked up from germline, CDR1 is SGHVS and CDR2 is FQNEAQ. Trimming stripped 1 base from V and 5 bases from J, with 8 bases between.

The gene calls are TRBV19 and TRBJ1-5, with D perhaps matching TRBD1 (6 bases). V was pared by 9 bases and J by 4 bases, with 25 bases between. The CDR3 extends over 17 amino acids. CDR1 is LNHDA, CDR2 SQIVND, per germline (reference sequence). The CDR3 bases are TGTGCCAGCAGAGATGTGGGGGGGGCCCCGGCGAATCAGCCCCAGCATTTT. Amino acid sequence: CASRDVGGAPANQPQHF. Drawing the rest from reference TRBV19 and TRBJ1-5, the complete variable domain is DGGITQSPKYLFRKEGQNVTLSCEQNLNHDAMYWYRQDPGQGLRLIYYSQIVNDFQKGDIAEGYSVSREKKESFPLTVTSAQKNPTAFYLCASRDVGGAPANQPQHFGDGTRLSIL.

With regard to this clonotype: This may stem from a read error, because a much larger clone lies one nucleotide away. The DNA of the CDR3 is TGTGCCAGCAAGGGGCCGAACACTGAAGCTTTCTTT. Amino acid sequence: CASKGPNTEAFF. The rearrangement links TRBV25-1 to TRBJ1-1; perhaps TRBD1 as D (5 bases). With 7 bases removed from V and 1 base from J, the gap between germline ends came to 7 bases. The CDR3 extends over 12 amino acids. CDR1 and CDR2 (germline): MGHDK, SYGVNS.

This clonotype was seen repeatedly, ten times or more. The chain recombines TRBV7-2 with TRBJ1-1; TRBD1 is a possible D gene (5 bases). CDR1 and CDR2 from the germline V gene are SGHTA and FQGNSA. The V end lost 7 bases, the J end lost 0 bases, and 9 bases lay between the germline ends. The CDR3 length is 13 residues. The CDR3 loop reads CASTRQMNTEAFF. The CDR3, as DNA: TGTGCCAGCACCAGACAGATGAACACTGAAGCTTTCTTT.

The rearrangement links TRBV19 to TRBJ1-2; 10 nucleotides agree with TRBD1. V was clipped by 3 bases and J by 6 bases; unmatched bases: 7. Per the germline V gene, CDR1 is LNHDA and CDR2 is SQIVND (reference sequence). The CDR3 is made up of 15 amino acids. The CDR3 DNA reads TGTGCCAGTAGTATTTGGGGACAGGGGCTGGATGGCTACACCTTC. It is translated as CASSIWGQGLDGYTF.

At least ten counts were recorded for this clonotype. The chain links TRBV5-5 to TRBJ2-1; 9 bases match TRBD2. Trimming removed 4 bases from V and 4 bases from J; junction bases left unmatched: 6. CDR1 is SGHKS and CDR2 is YYEKEE in the germline V gene (reference sequence). This CDR3 is 15 amino acids long. The CDR3 region is CASSPGLAGYNEQFF. CDR3 DNA sequence: TGTGCCAGCAGCCCCGGCCTAGCGGGATACAATGAGCAGTTCTTC.

In this sample, this clonotype turned up many times. The rearrangement links TRBV24-1 to TRBJ2-5; D uncertain. CDR3 length equals 12 residues. The germline gives CDR1 KGHDR, CDR2 SFDVKD. Trimming cost V 12 bases and J 4 bases, with 14 bases left between them. In nucleotides, the CDR3 is TGTGCCGCCGCCGGGTACGGAGAGACCCAGTACTTC. It encodes CAAAGYGETQYF.

In regard to this clonotype: An end of the junction does not agree with germline; a read error may underlie this. The chain carries TRBV5-6 and TRBJ1-4, with a weak D call TRBD1 (5 bases). This CDR3 is built from 14 residues. Germline V lookup: CDR1 SGHDT, CDR2 YYEEEE. The CDR3 protein is CASRFRTTDEKLFF. The CDR3 DNA reads TGCGCCAGCAGGTTCAGGACAACCGATGAAAAACTGTTTTTT. The full variable domain, its missing parts supplied by reference TRBV5-6 and TRBJ1-4, is DAGVTQSPTHLIKTRGQQVTLRCSPKSGHDTVSWYQQALGQGPQFIFQYYEEEERQRGNFPDRFSGHQFPNYSSELNVNALLLGDSALYLCASRFRTTDEKLFFGSGTQLSVL.

The V call is TRBV19, the J call TRBJ1-1, with D tentatively TRBD1 (6 bases). CDR1 LNHDA and CDR2 SQIVND come from the germline V gene (reference sequence). Deletions cut 2 bases from V and 8 bases from J, with 12 bases between. The CDR3 runs to 13 residues. CDR3 amino acids: CASSITGGQEAFF. Here the CDR3 DNA reads TGTGCCAGTAGTATAACAGGTGGACAGGAAGCTTTCTTT.

The sample holds a few counts of this clonotype. V usage is TRBV24-1 and J usage is TRBJ2-6; D remains ambiguous. Trimming removed 4 bases at V and 0 bases at J, with 6 bases between. The CDR3 is 15 amino acids. Germline V CDR1 and CDR2: KGHDR, SFDVKD. The CDR3 loop reads CATSDVSSGANVLTF. Written as DNA, the CDR3 is TGTGCCACCAGTGACGTTAGCTCTGGGGCCAACGTCCTGACTTTC.

At least ten counts were recorded for this clonotype. This chain joins TRBV12-3 or TRBV12-4 and TRBJ1-5; D is undetermined. The V gene lost 7 bases and the J gene lost 11 bases, with 21 bases spanning the gap. This CDR3 has 14 amino acids. The CDR3 DNA follows: TGTGCCAGCACCGTGGTCGGGGTGGGTTGGTCCCAGCATTTT. Amino acid sequence: CASTVVGVGWSQHF.

The CDR3 sequence: CATSRGAGETQYF. DNA of the CDR3: TGTGCCACCAGCAGAGGGGCGGGGGAGACCCAGTACTTC. V and J are TRBV15 and TRBJ2-5; a possible D gene is TRBD2 (6 bases). The germline V gene encodes CDR1 LNHNV and CDR2 YYDKDF (reference sequence). The CDR3 extends over 13 amino acids. The V end lost 1 base, the J end lost 5 bases, and 8 bases lay between the germline ends. Looking up the rest from reference TRBV15 and TRBJ2-5 gives the full variable domain: DAMVIQNPRYQVTQFGKPVTLSCSQTLNHNVMYWYQQKSSQAPKLLFHYYDKDFNNEADTPDNFQSRRPNTSFCFLDIRSPGLGDTAMYLCATSRGAGETQYFGPGTRLLVL.

The genes are TRBV18 and TRBJ2-7, with no clear D. V was cut by 6 bases and J by 7 bases, with 16 bases left in between. This CDR3 has 13 amino acids. Germline loops: CDR1 KGHSH, CDR2 LQKENI. The CDR3 spells CASSRTSLPEQYF. CDR3 nucleotides: TGTGCCAGCTCTAGGACCTCTCTACCGGAGCAGTACTTC.

The chain has TRBV24-1 and TRBJ1-1; a possible D gene is TRBD1 (5 bases). CDR1 and CDR2 from the germline V gene are KGHDR and SFDVKD. The CDR3 is 11 amino acids. The CDR3 nucleotides are TGTGCACGGGGGAGAGGCACTGAAGCTTTCTTT. It codes for CARGRGTEAFF.

The chain carries TRBV11-3 and TRBJ2-5; weak D call: TRBD2 (5 bases). CDR1 is SGHNT, CDR2 YENEEA, per germline. The CDR3 sequence is 13 residues long. Trimming pared 5 bases from V and 4 bases from J, leaving 11 bases between. The chain's CDR3 is CASSPGIGETQYF. The CDR3 nucleotides are TGTGCCAGCAGCCCGGGGATCGGAGAGACCCAGTACTTC.

Worth noting for this clonotype: One junction end does not reproduce the germline sequence, and a read error may be involved. The chain combines TRBV2 with TRBJ1-1; D is perhaps TRBD1 (6 bases). The CDR3 is made up of 14 amino acids. Looked up from germline, CDR1 is SNHLY and CDR2 is FYNNEI. DNA of the CDR3: TGTGCCAGCAGTTTGGACAGACTGAACACTGAAGCTTGCTTT. This codes for CASSLDRLNTEACF.

On this clonotype: Relative to the germline gene, one junction end is altered; a read error may explain this. The chain recombines TRBV4-2 with TRBJ2-2; TRBD2 aligns across 8 bases. This CDR3 contains 15 residues. Germline V lookup: CDR1 LGHNA, CDR2 YNFKEQ. In nucleotides, the CDR3 is TGTGCCAGCAGCCTGGGGCTAGCGGGCACCGGGGAGCGGTTTTTT. It translates to CASSLGLAGTGERFF.

The V call is TRBV2, the J call TRBJ2-2, with 9 bases lining up with TRBD1. The germline CDR1 and CDR2 sequences are SNHLY and FYNNEI. This CDR3 spans 14 amino acids. V gave up 6 bases and J gave up 5 bases; unmatched junction bases: 4. The CDR3 DNA is TGTGCCAGCAGACCGGACAGGGGAACCGGGGAGCTGTTTTTT. As protein: CASRPDRGTGELFF.